One T cell receptor beta chain is described in this entry. Antigen: not known. V lost 0 bases and J lost 8; bases outside the gene matches: 5. Germline V lookup: CDR1 SGHRS, CDR2 YFSETQ. The CDR3 has 15 residues. This sample is part of a study of PD-L1 blockade in urothelial cancer. Study-wide findings and caveats: Patients who had durable benefit saw their tumor-associated blood clones expand more at 3 weeks.

The data were produced by immunoSEQ multiplex PCR, yet TCRdb's version contains in-frame clones alone and is incomplete. Among approximately 51,000 clones listed, approximately 83% were seen once. The chain combines TRBV5-1 with TRBJ1-3, with TRBD1 matching over 10 bases. Source: PBMCs, taken around atezolizumab (anti-PD-L1) treatment. This clonotype originated in a man aged 55 to 70 with urothelial cancer. As DNA, the CDR3 is TGCGCCAGCAGCTTGGAAGACAGGGGGCCGGACACCATATATTTT. Its translation: CASSLEDRGPDTIYF.